This T cell receptor beta chain was obtained from a study of T cells in narcolepsy. Germline assignment: CDR1 LNHDA and CDR2 SQIVND (reference sequence). After removal of 4 bases from V and 2 bases from J, the junction contained 8 bases not matched to a gene. The CDR3 contains 16 residues. Assay: immunoSEQ multiplex PCR; the TCRdb copy retains only in-frame clones and omits some. Of 20,000 to 30,000 clones detected, roughly 80% appear once; the ten largest clones hold about 1.1%. J is TRBJ2-3 and V is TRBV19, with 8 bases matching TRBD2. Sequenced material: memory (CD45RA-) CD4+ T cells from blood. This clonotype was sampled from a human donor in good health. CDR3 residues: CASSTNPSGFTDTQYF. The CDR3 DNA reads as TGTGCCAGTAGTACGAATCCTAGCGGGTTCACAGATACGCAGTATTTT.